One T cell receptor (beta chain) is described in this entry. This sample is part of a study of blood T cell repertoires in COVID-19. Study-wide context: COVID-19 samples from acute and convalescent phases originated in the United States, Italy and Spain. PBMCs, B-cell-depleted T cells, or T cells were the source of the cDNA or gDNA that made up the material.

As handled by the study authors: Scientists estimated how many nucleated cells there were by amplifying reference gene primers. The protocol was immunoSEQ multiplex PCR, while the TCRdb copy is restricted to in-frame clones and leaves out a portion. V and J calls plus clone size are reproduced from that table; the DNA served to infer D and trimming. The sample contains approximately 360,000 clones, 80% to 90% of which appear only once. Germline values: CDR1 GTSNPN, CDR2 SVGIG (reference sequence). Trimming took off 4 bases at V and 4 bases at J, with 11 bases between the two ends. The CDR3 is 13 amino acids.

This TCR derives from a man aged 35 to 55 in a cohort exposed to, infected with or recovered from COVID-19 (not recorded which). The rearrangement uses TRBV30 and TRBJ1-5; D is uncertain. Sequencing input: PBMCs or T cells enriched from blood (not recorded which). CDR3 sequence reads: CAWTGGLNQPQHF. CDR3 DNA: TGTGCCTGGACAGGAGGCTTAAATCAGCCCCAGCATTTT.